This T cell receptor (beta chain) was retrieved from a study of T cells after posttransplantation cyclophosphamide. Cyclophosphamide on days +3 and +4 followed busulfan-fludarabine conditioning and a marrow graft. Only a few counts were recorded for this clone. The CDR3 is 13 residues long. The V segment lost 6 bases and the J segment 5 bases; nucleotides outside the gene matches: 3. Germline lookup yields CDR1 MDHEN and CDR2 SYDVKM. Using immunoSEQ multiplex PCR, the repertoire was profiled, and TCRdb retains in-frame clones only, with some absent. This repertoire holds about 12,000 clones, and none appear only once.

The chain joins TRBV28 to TRBJ2-5, with 10 bases aligning to TRBD1. This specimen consisted of PBMCs, obtained after allogeneic stem cell transplant with posttransplant cyclophosphamide. This clonotype originated in a female patient between 40 and 50 years old who received an allogeneic stem cell transplant from an unrelated donor, was CMV-positive, and had acute GVHD only. Some T cells here may be from the graft donor. The CDR3 nucleotides are TGTGCCAGCAGATGGACAGGGGGGGAGACCCAGTACTTC. This gives the protein CASRWTGGETQYF.